The T cell receptor beta chain under discussion was sequenced for a study of cytomegalovirus exposure and HLA in healthy donors. CDR1 SQVTM and CDR2 ANQGSEA come from the germline V gene. The junction had 5 bases not matched to a gene; V was cut back by 7 bases and J by 4 bases. CDR3 size: 12 residues. Researchers ran the PCR with 60 Vbeta and 13 Jbeta primers. This table comes from immunoSEQ multiplex PCR, and its TCRdb copy is limited to in-frame clones, with some not included. The sample comprises about 120,000 clones, around 88% of which are singletons, and about 1.7% rests with the top ten. The genes are TRBV29-1 and TRBJ2-3, with TRBD1 identical over 7 bases. This clonotype originated in a man aged 35-49 years in good health and CMV-seronegative. Sequenced input: PBMCs. Here the CDR3 DNA reads TGCAGCGCCCGGACAGGCTCAGATACGCAGTATTTT. The encoded protein is CSARTGSDTQYF.